This is a list of T cell receptor beta chains from one sample in a study of Ad26.COV2.S vaccination and SARS-CoV-2 variants. The repertoire was sequenced with immunoSEQ multiplex PCR; TCRdb's copy has only in-frame clones and lacks some. Of approximately 410,000 clones listed, 70% to 90% are singletons. The material was peripheral blood, obtained in a trial of Ad26.COV2.S vaccine versus placebo. These receptor sequences come from a person aged 18 to 65 who received the Ad26.COV2.S COVID-19 vaccine or a placebo. CDR3s include the opening cysteine and the closing phenylalanine or tryptophan. The order of the fields is J gene, V gene, CDR3 protein.

j_call: TRBJ1-4; v_call: TRBV14; cdr3_aa: CASSQDIRVARSGLFF
j_call: TRBJ2-1; v_call: TRBV2; cdr3_aa: CASSDGGEWYNEQFF
j_call: TRBJ1-6; v_call: TRBV6-6; cdr3_aa: CASSPLRQTYNSPLHF
j_call: TRBJ2-3; v_call: TRBV28; cdr3_aa: CASLSGETDTQYF
j_call: TRBJ2-7; v_call: TRBV25-1; cdr3_aa: CASRPQGSGEQYF
j_call: TRBJ2-1; v_call: TRBV14; cdr3_aa: CASSQALRGGYGGSYNEQFF
j_call: TRBJ1-2; v_call: TRBV28; cdr3_aa: CASRDRGEDGYTF
j_call: TRBJ2-5; v_call: TRBV7-6; cdr3_aa: CASSLGIGTSGETQYF
j_call: TRBJ2-5; v_call: TRBV6-2/TRBV6-3; cdr3_aa: CASSYWASGGARETQYF
j_call: TRBJ1-5; v_call: TRBV27; cdr3_aa: CASSPGAGRDQPQHF
j_call: TRBJ1-4; v_call: TRBV9; cdr3_aa: CASSAPGTGYEKLFF
j_call: TRBJ2-7; v_call: TRBV7-2; cdr3_aa: CASSLGISLTYEQYF
j_call: TRBJ2-5; v_call: TRBV5-6; cdr3_aa: CASSLGRLTQYF
j_call: TRBJ2-1; v_call: TRBV28; cdr3_aa: CASSFTREGEFAYNEQFF
j_call: TRBJ2-2; v_call: TRBV19; cdr3_aa: CASRASRNTGELFF
j_call: TRBJ2-4; v_call: TRBV2; cdr3_aa: CASKRADIQYF
j_call: TRBJ1-6; v_call: TRBV7-2; cdr3_aa: CASSLGPGQKSYNSPLHF
j_call: TRBJ1-3; v_call: TRBV5-4; cdr3_aa: CASGVNSGNTIYF
j_call: TRBJ1-6; v_call: TRBV5-6; cdr3_aa: CASSHVIGRRALNNSPLHF
j_call: TRBJ2-3; v_call: TRBV19; cdr3_aa: CASSILGQSSTDTQYF